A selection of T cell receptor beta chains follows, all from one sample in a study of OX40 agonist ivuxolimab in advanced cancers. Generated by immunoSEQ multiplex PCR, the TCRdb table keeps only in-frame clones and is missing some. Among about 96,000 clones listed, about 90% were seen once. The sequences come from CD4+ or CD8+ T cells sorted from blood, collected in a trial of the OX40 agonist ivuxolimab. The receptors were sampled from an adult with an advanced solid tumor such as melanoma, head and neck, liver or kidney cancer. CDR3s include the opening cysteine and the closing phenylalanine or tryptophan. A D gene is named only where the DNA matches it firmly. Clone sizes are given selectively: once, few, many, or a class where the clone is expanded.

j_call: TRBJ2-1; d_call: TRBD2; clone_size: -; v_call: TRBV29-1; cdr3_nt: TGCAGCGTTAGGACTAGCGGGGACAATGAGCAGTTCTTC; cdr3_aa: CSVRTSGDNEQFF
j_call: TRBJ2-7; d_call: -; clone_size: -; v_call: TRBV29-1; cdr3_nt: TGCAGCGCTGGACGAGGGCCCTACGAGCAGTACTTC; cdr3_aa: CSAGRGPYEQYF
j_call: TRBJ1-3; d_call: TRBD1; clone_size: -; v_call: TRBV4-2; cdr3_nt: TGTGCCAGCAGCCTCGGACAGGGTGGGGACTCTGGAAACACCATATATTTT; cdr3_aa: CASSLGQGGDSGNTIYF
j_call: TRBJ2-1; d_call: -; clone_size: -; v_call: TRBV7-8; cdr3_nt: TGTGCCAGCAGCTTTGCGGGTCGGTACAATGAGCAGTTCTTC; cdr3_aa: CASSFAGRYNEQFF
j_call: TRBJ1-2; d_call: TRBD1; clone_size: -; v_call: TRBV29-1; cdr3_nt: TGCAGCGTTGAAGGGGGTGAAGACAGGGAAGGATATGGCTACACCTTC; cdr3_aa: CSVEGGEDREGYGYTF
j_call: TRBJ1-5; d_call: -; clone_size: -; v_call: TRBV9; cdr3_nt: TGTGCCAGCAGCGTAGCCGGGGTTGACAATCAGCCCCAGCATTTT; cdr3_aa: CASSVAGVDNQPQHF
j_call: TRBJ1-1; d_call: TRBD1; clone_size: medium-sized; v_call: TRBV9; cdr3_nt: TGTGCCAGCAGCCCTCGACAGGGACTGGTTGGCACTGAAGCTTTCTTT; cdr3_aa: CASSPRQGLVGTEAFF
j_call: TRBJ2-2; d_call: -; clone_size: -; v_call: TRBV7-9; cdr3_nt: TGTGCCAGCAGCTTAGATAGAACCGGGGAGCTGTTTTTT; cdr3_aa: CASSLDRTGELFF
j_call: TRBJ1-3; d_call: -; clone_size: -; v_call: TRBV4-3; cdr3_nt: TGCGCCAGCAGCCAACAGCCCGGGGCCCGCTCTGGAAACACCATATATTTT; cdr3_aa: CASSQQPGARSGNTIYF
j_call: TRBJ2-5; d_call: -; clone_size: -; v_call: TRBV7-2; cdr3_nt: TGTGCCAGCAGTCAAGGGGTAGCGAAAGAGACCCAGTACTTC; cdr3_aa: CASSQGVAKETQYF
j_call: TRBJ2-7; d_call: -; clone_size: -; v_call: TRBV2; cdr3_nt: TGTGCCAGCCGAACAGGTTACAGCTCCTACGAGCAGTACTTC; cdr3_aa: CASRTGYSSYEQYF
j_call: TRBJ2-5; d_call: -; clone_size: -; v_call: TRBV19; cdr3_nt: TGTGCCAGTAGTATTGGGCCGTACCAAGAGACCCAGTACTTC; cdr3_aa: CASSIGPYQETQYF
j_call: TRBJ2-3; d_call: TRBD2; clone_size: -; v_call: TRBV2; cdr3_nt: TGTGCCAGCAGGGCGACTAGCGGGTCCGGAGATACGCAGTATTTT; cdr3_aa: CASRATSGSGDTQYF
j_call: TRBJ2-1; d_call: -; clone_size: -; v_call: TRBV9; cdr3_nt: TGTGCCAGCAGCGTAAGCCCCGGAGGAGACTACCAATACAATGAGCAGTTCTTC; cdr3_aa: CASSVSPGGDYQYNEQFF
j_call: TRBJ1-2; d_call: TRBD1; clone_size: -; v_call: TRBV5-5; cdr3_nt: TGTGCCAGCAGCGGCGGGACAGTGGTAGGCTACACCTTC; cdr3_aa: CASSGGTVVGYTF
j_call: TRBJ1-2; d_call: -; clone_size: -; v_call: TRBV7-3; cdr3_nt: TGTGCCAGCAGCTCCACGATACCTCAGGGACCTGATGGCTACACCTTC; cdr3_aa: CASSSTIPQGPDGYTF
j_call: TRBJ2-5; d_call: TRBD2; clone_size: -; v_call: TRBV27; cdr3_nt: TGTGCCAGCAGTTTATTTGCGGGGGAAGAGACCCAGTACTTC; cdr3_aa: CASSLFAGEETQYF
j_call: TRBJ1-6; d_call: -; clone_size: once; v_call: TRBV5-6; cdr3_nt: TGTGCCAGCAGCTTGGTGGCCCGGATGAATTCACCCCTCCACTTT; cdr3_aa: CASSLVARMNSPLHF
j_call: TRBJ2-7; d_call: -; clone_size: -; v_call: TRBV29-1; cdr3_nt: TGCAGCGTTGAAGGAGGGACGTTGAGCTCCTACGAGCAGTACTTC; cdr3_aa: CSVEGGTLSSYEQYF
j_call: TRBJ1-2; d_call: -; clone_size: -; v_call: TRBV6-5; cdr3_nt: TGTGCCAGCAGTTACTCGAGGGGGGCCGGCTACACCTTC; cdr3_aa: CASSYSRGAGYTF
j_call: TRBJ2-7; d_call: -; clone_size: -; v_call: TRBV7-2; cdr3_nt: TGTGCCAGCAGCTTTTCTGGCGGGGTGGTCTACGAGCAGTACTTC; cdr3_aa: CASSFSGGVVYEQYF
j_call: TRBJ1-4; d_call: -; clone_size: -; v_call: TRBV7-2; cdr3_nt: TGTGCCAGCAGCTTAGCGGGGGGGGCTAATGAAAAACTGTTTTTT; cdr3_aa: CASSLAGGANEKLFF
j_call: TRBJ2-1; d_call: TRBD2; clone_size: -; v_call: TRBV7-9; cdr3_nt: TGTGCCAGCAGCTTAGCGAGGTTGGGACTACCCTACAATGAGCAGTTCTTC; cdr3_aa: CASSLARLGLPYNEQFF
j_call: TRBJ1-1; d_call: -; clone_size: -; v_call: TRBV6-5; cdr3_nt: TGTGCCAGCAGTTACTCAGGTCGTTTGAGGGACACTGAAGCTTTCTTT; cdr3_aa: CASSYSGRLRDTEAFF
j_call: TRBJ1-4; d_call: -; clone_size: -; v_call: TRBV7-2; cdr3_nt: TGTGCCAGCAGCTTAGTTATAGGGACGGGGGAAAAACTGTTTTTT; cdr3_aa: CASSLVIGTGEKLFF
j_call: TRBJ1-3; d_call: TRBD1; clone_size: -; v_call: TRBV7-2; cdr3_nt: TGTGCCAGCAGCCCTGAGGCGGACAGGGCCCGAAACACCATATATTTT; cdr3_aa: CASSPEADRARNTIYF
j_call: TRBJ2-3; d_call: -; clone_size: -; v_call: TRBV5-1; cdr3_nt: TGCGCCAGCAGCCCCGAGGGGGGGGGCCCAGATACGCAGTATTTT; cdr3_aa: CASSPEGGGPDTQYF
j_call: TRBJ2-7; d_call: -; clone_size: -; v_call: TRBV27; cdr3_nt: TGTGCCAGCACCATATCTGGCGGTCGGGGAGGCGAGCAGTACTTC; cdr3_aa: CASTISGGRGGEQYF
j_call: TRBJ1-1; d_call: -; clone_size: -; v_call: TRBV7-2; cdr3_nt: TGTGCCAGCAGCTGGAATGGGGGGGGCACTGAAGCTTTCTTT; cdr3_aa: CASSWNGGGTEAFF
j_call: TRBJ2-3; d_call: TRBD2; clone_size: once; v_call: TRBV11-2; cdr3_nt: TGTGCCAGCGCTGGAGGACTAGCGGGATCGGGGACAGATACGCAGTATTTT; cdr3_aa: CASAGGLAGSGTDTQYF
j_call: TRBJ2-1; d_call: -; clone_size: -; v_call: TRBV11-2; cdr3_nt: TGTGCCAGCAGCCCTTTTTTCCTAGCGCGAACCTACAATGAGCAGTTCTTC; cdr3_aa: CASSPFFLARTYNEQFF
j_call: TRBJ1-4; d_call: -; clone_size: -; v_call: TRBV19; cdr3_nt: TGTGCCAGTACCGAGGGACGCCGGAATGAAAAACTGTTTTTT; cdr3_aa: CASTEGRRNEKLFF
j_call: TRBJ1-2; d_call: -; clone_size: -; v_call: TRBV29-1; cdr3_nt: TGCAGCGTTGAAATGCCCAACTATGGCTACACCTTC; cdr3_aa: CSVEMPNYGYTF
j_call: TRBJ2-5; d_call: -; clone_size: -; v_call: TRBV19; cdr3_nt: TGTGCCAGTAGTATGGGAGGACGAGAGACCCAGTACTTC; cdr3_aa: CASSMGGRETQYF